The 18 T cell receptor beta chains presented below share a single source sample, sequenced in a study of T cells after yellow fever vaccination. One entry per CDR3 protein results from TCRdb running MiXCR on the 5' RACE reads. The profile shows about 310,000 distinct CDR3 sequences, roughly 4% of them singletons. This specimen consisted of PBMCs, obtained on the day of the yellow fever booster vaccination. These receptors all stem from a man aged 18-30 years who received the YFV17D yellow fever vaccine.

This clonotype was seen more than once but under ten times. The chain joins TRBV4-3 to TRBJ1-1, with TRBD1 matching 9 bases. Germline values: CDR1 LGHNA, CDR2 YSLEER. V dropped 7 bases and J dropped 4; count of bases not matched to a gene: 16. This CDR3 has 17 amino acids. Here the CDR3 DNA reads TGCGCCAGCACCCCACGATATACCGACAGGGGGGGCACTGAAGCTTTCTTT. Translating it yields CASTPRYTDRGGTEAFF.

This clonotype appeared many times. The gene calls are TRBV9 and TRBJ2-5, with 12 positions matching TRBD2. V shed 4 bases and J 5 bases; nucleotides not matched to a gene: 6. The CDR3 has 15 residues. The V gene's germline CDR1 is SGDLS and CDR2 YYNGEE. CDR3 sequence reads: CASSSRLAGAETQYF. The CDR3 region has the DNA TGTGCCAGCAGCTCCAGACTAGCGGGGGCCGAGACCCAGTACTTC. The full variable domain, with the rest looked up from reference TRBV9 and TRBJ2-5, is DSGVTQTPKHLITATGQRVTLRCSPRSGDLSVYWYQQSLDQGLQFLIQYYNGEERAKGNILERFSAQQFPDLHSELNLSSLELGDSALYFCASSSRLAGAETQYFGPGTRLLVL.

This clonotype was seen a few times. The chain uses TRBV10-3 and TRBJ2-2; the D is unclear. Germline values: CDR1 ENHRY, CDR2 SYGVKD. V lost 4 bases to trimming and J lost 0 bases, with 6 bases between them. CDR3 length equals 14 residues. The CDR3 nucleotides read TGTGCCATCAGTGCTGAGGCGAACACCGGGGAGCTGTTTTTT. It encodes CAISAEANTGELFF.

This clonotype was counted many times. This chain connects TRBV7-9 to TRBJ2-3; 13 bases match TRBD2. After removal of 5 bases from V and 3 bases from J, the junction contained 5 bases not matched to a gene. Germline V gene data show CDR1 as SEHNR and CDR2 as FQNEAQ (reference sequence). There are 16 residues in the CDR3. This CDR3 is CASSPRTSGGTDTQYF. For the CDR3, the DNA is TGTGCCAGCAGCCCCCGGACTAGCGGGGGAACAGATACGCAGTATTTT.

The V and J genes are TRBV6-1 and TRBJ2-3; TRBD2 might be the D (5 bases). With 2 bases removed from V and 1 base from J, the gap between germline ends came to 16 bases. The CDR3 has 17 amino acids. The V gene's germline CDR1 is MNHNS and CDR2 SASEGT. The CDR3: CASSERVQSGGTDTQYF. For the CDR3, the DNA is TGTGCCAGCAGTGAAAGGGTTCAATCCGGGGGCACAGATACGCAGTATTTT.

This sequence joins TRBV5-6 and TRBJ2-2; no clear D. CDR3 length: 13 amino acids. V lost 5 bases and J lost 1, with 6 bases in between. Germline V gene data show CDR1 as SGHDT and CDR2 as YYEEEE. CDR3 amino acids: CASRVMNTGELFF. CDR3 nucleotide sequence: TGTGCCAGCAGAGTCATGAACACCGGGGAGCTGTTTTTT. Variable domain in full (rest from reference TRBV5-6 and TRBJ2-2): DAGVTQSPTHLIKTRGQQVTLRCSPKSGHDTVSWYQQALGQGPQFIFQYYEEEERQRGNFPDRFSGHQFPNYSSELNVNALLLGDSALYLCASRVMNTGELFFGEGSRLTVL.

This clonotype was seen many times. The chain uses TRBV10-3 and TRBJ2-3, with TRBD2 matching over 8 bases. With 8 bases clipped from V and 2 bases from J, the junction kept 6 bases outside the gene matches. The CDR3 loop spans 14 amino acids. Germline V CDR1 and CDR2: ENHRY, SYGVKD. The CDR3: CAIGVAGTTDTQYF. CDR3 nucleotides: TGTGCCATCGGCGTAGCGGGGACCACAGATACGCAGTATTTT.

This clonotype was counted at least ten times. This sequence joins TRBV2 and TRBJ2-5; TRBD2 is a possible D gene (6 bases). V was clipped by 4 bases and J by 3 bases, with 6 bases between them. This CDR3 contains 12 residues. The germline CDR1 and CDR2 sequences are SNHLY and FYNNEI. The DNA for the CDR3 is TGTGCCAGCAGTGGACTAGAAGAGACCCAGTACTTC. Translated, it gives CASSGLEETQYF.

This sequence joins TRBV5-1 and TRBJ1-1; tentative D call: TRBD1 (5 bases). V gave up 5 bases and J gave up 8 bases, with 10 bases separating them. CDR3 length equals 11 residues. Germline CDR1 is SGHRS and CDR2 is YFSETQ. The chain's CDR3 is CASRGEGEAFF. In nucleotides, the CDR3 is TGCGCCAGCAGGGGGGAGGGAGAAGCTTTCTTT.

Many counts were recorded for this clonotype. The V gene is TRBV7-2, the J gene TRBJ1-1; 7 nucleotides align to TRBD1. The germline gives CDR1 SGHTA, CDR2 FQGNSA. Trimming at V came to 5 bases and at J to 5 bases, leaving 11 bases not matched to a gene. This CDR3 has 15 amino acids. This CDR3 is CASSPLFSGGTEAFF. In DNA, the CDR3 is TGTGCCAGCAGCCCCCTTTTTTCAGGGGGAACTGAAGCTTTCTTT.

This rearrangement joins TRBV7-6 to TRBJ2-1; 7 bases are shared with TRBD2. The V gene's germline CDR1 is SGHVS and CDR2 FNYEAQ. This CDR3 spans 15 amino acids. The junction had 10 bases not matched to a gene; V was cut back by 4 bases and J by 7 bases. The CDR3 region is CASSSDLWGGNEQFF. In DNA form, the CDR3 reads TGTGCCAGCAGCTCCGATCTGTGGGGGGGTAATGAGCAGTTCTTC.

The chain joins TRBV7-9 to TRBJ2-7; D is perhaps TRBD2 (6 bases). CDR3 length: 14 amino acids. Germline V lookup: CDR1 SEHNR, CDR2 FQNEAQ (reference sequence). V was trimmed by 3 bases and J by 5 bases, leaving 14 bases between them. This CDR3 is CASSLTREVNEQYF. CDR3 DNA: TGTGCCAGCAGCTTGACCAGGGAGGTAAACGAGCAGTACTTC.

The V and J genes are TRBV20-1 and TRBJ2-6; TRBD2 is a possible D gene (6 bases). Between the trimmed V and J ends, which lost 6 bases and 1 base, there was a span of 10 bases. Germline V gene data show CDR1 as DFQATT and CDR2 as SNEGSKA (reference sequence). CDR3 length equals 14 residues. Here the CDR3 DNA reads TGCAGTGCCGTGGAGGGGTCTGGGGCCAACGTCCTGACTTTC. Protein product: CSAVEGSGANVLTF.

This clonotype occurred many times. The V and J genes are TRBV20-1 and TRBJ2-5; the match to TRBD2 covers 12 bases. Germline loops: CDR1 DFQATT, CDR2 SNEGSKA (reference sequence). Trimming removed 1 base from V and 4 bases from J; junction bases left unmatched: 1. This CDR3 spans 14 amino acids. The CDR3 DNA sequence: TGCAGTGCTAGAGGACTAGCGGGGGTAGAGACCCAGTACTTC. It translates to CSARGLAGVETQYF.

In its sample, this clonotype was seen a few times. The J gene is TRBJ1-6, the V gene TRBV5-1; the D gene is possibly TRBD1 (5 bases). The CDR3 totals 14 residues. V was cut by 4 bases and J by 6 bases, with 11 bases left in between. Germline V gene data show CDR1 as SGHRS and CDR2 as YFSETQ. The CDR3 DNA follows: TGCGCCAGCAGCCCGCCCGGGGGTAATTCACCCCTCCACTTT. Protein: CASSPPGGNSPLHF. The whole variable domain, filled in from reference TRBV5-1 and TRBJ1-6, reads KAGVTQTPRYLIKTRGQQVTLSCSPISGHRSVSWYQQTPGQGLQFLFEYFSETQRNKGNFPGRFSGRQFSNSRSEMNVSTLELGDSALYLCASSPPGGNSPLHFGNGTRLTVT.

This clonotype has at least ten counts. The gene calls are TRBV18 and TRBJ1-3; D remains ambiguous. Trimming stripped 0 bases from V and 5 bases from J, with 5 bases between. Germline V lookup: CDR1 KGHSH, CDR2 LQKENI. CDR3 size: 13 residues. CDR3 in DNA: TGTGCCAGCTCACCACCTGACAGAAACACCATATATTTT. Its protein is CASSPPDRNTIYF.

This clonotype came up many times. J is TRBJ2-5 and V is TRBV24-1, with D possibly TRBD2 on 6 matching bases. This CDR3 comprises 17 residues. V was pared by 3 bases and J by 1 base, with 17 bases between. Germline V gives CDR1 KGHDR, CDR2 SFDVKD. The CDR3 coding sequence is TGTGCCACCAGTGATCCGGGAGCAGGCGGGTCCCAAGAGACCCAGTACTTC. As protein: CATSDPGAGGSQETQYF.

This clonotype was counted a few times. CDR3 coding DNA: TGTGCCAGTAGTATTGCAATCGGGGCTCACGAGCAGTACGTC. It specifies CASSIAIGAHEQYV. The V gene is TRBV19, the J gene TRBJ2-7; either TRBD1 or TRBD2 may supply D (5 bases each). Germline assignment: CDR1 LNHDA and CDR2 SQIVND (reference sequence). The CDR3 is 14 residues long. The V end was cut by 3 bases, the J end by 5 bases, with 14 bases between.